The entry below describes one T cell receptor beta chain. Its antigen remains unidentified. The data originate from a study of OX40 agonist ivuxolimab in advanced cancers. Study as a whole: In this cohort, patients received ivuxolimab, an agonistic anti-OX40 (CD134) antibody. Study-wide points: Specificity for antigen went undetermined in the expanded peripheral T cells. The mean number of expanded clones was higher in CD8+ T cells than in CD4+.

The data were produced by immunoSEQ multiplex PCR, yet TCRdb's version contains in-frame clones alone and is incomplete. The repertoire holds 35,000 to 55,000 clones, with just under 95% as singletons. Blood sampling took place at baseline, cycle 4 day 1, and cycle 7 day 1. CDR3 size: 15 residues. CDR1 and CDR2 (germline): LGHNA, YNFKEQ. Trimming removed 1 base at V and 6 bases at J, with 16 bases between. The V gene is TRBV4-2, the J gene TRBJ2-7; D remains ambiguous. Material: CD4+ or CD8+ T cells sorted from blood, obtained in a trial of the OX40 agonist ivuxolimab. The receptor was derived from an adult with an advanced solid tumor such as melanoma, head and neck, liver or kidney cancer. The CDR3 DNA sequence: TGTGCCAGCAGCCAAGGGTGGATTACTCCTTCCGAGCAGTACTTC. It encodes CASSQGWITPSEQYF.